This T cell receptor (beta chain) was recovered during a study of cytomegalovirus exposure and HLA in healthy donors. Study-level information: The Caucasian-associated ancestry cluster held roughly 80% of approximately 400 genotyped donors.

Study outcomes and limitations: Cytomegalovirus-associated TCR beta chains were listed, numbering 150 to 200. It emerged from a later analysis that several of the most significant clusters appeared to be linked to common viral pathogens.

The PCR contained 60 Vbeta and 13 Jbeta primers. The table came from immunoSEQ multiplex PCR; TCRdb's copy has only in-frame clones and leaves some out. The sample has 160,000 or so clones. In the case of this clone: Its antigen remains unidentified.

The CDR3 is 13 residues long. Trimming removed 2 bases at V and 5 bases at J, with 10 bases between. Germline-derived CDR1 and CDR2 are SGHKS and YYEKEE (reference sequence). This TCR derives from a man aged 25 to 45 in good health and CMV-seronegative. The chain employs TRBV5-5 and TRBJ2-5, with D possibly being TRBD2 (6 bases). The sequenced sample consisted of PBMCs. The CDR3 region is CASSFRGKETQYF. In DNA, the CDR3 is TGTGCCAGCAGCTTCCGGGGGAAGGAGACCCAGTACTTC. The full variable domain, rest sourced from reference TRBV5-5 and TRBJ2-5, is DAGVTQSPTHLIKTRGQQVTLRCSPISGHKSVSWYQQVLGQGPQFIFQYYEKEERGRGNFPDRFSARQFPNYSSELNVNALLLGDSALYLCASSFRGKETQYFGPGTRLLVL.